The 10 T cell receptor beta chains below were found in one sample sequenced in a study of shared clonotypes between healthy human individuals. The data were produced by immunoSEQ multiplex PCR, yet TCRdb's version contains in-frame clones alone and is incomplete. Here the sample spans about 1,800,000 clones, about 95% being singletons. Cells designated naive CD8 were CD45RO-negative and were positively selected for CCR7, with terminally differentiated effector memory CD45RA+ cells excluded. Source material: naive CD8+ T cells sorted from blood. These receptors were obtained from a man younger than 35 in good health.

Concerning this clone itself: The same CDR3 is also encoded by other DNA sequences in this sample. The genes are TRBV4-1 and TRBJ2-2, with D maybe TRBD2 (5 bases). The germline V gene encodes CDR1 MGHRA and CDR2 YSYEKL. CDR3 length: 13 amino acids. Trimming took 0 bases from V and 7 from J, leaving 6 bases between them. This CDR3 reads CASSQDRGGELFF. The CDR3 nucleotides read TGCGCCAGCAGCCAAGACCGGGGCGGGGAGCTGTTTTTT.

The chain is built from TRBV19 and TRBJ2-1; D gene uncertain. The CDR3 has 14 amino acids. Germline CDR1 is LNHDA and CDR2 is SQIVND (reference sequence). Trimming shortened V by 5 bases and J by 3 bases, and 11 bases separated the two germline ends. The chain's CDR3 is CASSSGLDYNEQFF. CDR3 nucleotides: TGTGCCAGTAGTTCCGGCCTAGACTACAATGAGCAGTTCTTC.

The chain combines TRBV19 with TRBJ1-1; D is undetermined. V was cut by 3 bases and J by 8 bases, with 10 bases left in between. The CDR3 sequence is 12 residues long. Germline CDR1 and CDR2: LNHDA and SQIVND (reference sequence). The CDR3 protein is CASSIQRGEAFF. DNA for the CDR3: TGTGCCAGTAGTATTCAACGCGGCGAAGCTTTCTTT.

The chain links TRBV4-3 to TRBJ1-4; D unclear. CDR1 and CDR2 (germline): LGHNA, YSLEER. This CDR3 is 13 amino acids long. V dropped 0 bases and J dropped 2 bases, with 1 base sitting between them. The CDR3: CASSQDTNEKLFF. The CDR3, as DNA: TGCGCCAGCAGCCAAGACACTAATGAAAAACTGTTTTTT.

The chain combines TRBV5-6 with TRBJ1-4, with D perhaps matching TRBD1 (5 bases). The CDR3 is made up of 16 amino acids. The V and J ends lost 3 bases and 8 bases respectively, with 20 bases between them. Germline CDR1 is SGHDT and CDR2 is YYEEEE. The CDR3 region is CASSSGRLDQDEKLFF. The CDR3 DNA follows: TGTGCCAGCAGCTCGGGACGTTTAGATCAGGACGAAAAACTGTTTTTT.

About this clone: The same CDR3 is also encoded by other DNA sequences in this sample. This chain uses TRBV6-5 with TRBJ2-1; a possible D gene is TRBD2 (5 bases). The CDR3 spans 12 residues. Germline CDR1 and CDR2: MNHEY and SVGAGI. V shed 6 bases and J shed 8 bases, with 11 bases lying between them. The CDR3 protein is CASSYTRDEQFF. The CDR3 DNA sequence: TGTGCCAGCAGCTATACTAGGGATGAGCAGTTCTTC.

This CDR3 is CASSPWAGIVSYEQYF. The CDR3 nucleotides are TGTGCCAGCAGCCCCTGGGCAGGGATCGTCTCCTACGAGCAGTACTTC. This chain joins TRBV7-9 and TRBJ2-7, with D perhaps matching TRBD1 (5 bases). Looked up from germline, CDR1 is SEHNR and CDR2 is FQNEAQ (reference sequence). The CDR3 loop spans 16 amino acids. The V and J ends lost 5 bases and 0 bases respectively, with 17 bases between them.

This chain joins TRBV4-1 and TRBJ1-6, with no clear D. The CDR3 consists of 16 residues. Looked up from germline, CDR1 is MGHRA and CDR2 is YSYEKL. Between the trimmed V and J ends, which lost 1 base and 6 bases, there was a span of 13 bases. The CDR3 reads CASSQGAVPSNSPLHF. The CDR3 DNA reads TGCGCCAGCAGCCAAGGAGCAGTTCCCTCTAATTCACCCCTCCACTTT.

The CDR3 DNA sequence: TGCGCCAGCAGCCAAGCCCCAGGCGCCGAAAACTATGGCTACACCTTC. Protein sequence: CASSQAPGAENYGYTF. The V call is TRBV4-1, the J call TRBJ1-2; no reliable D call. CDR3 length: 16 residues. The ends were cut back, 1 base at V and 2 bases at J, with 14 bases in the middle. Germline values: CDR1 MGHRA, CDR2 YSYEKL.

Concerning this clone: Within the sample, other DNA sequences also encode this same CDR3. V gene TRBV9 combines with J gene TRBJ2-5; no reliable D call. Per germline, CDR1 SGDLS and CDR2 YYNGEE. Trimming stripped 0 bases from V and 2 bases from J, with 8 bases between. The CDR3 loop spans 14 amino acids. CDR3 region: CASSVGTAQETQYF. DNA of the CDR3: TGTGCCAGCAGCGTAGGGACGGCTCAAGAGACCCAGTACTTC.